One and the same sample provided the 11 T cell receptor beta chains below, sequenced in a study of cytomegalovirus exposure and HLA in healthy donors. Data came from immunoSEQ multiplex PCR; TCRdb stores just in-frame clones and leaves some out. The sample carries around 400,000 clones, roughly 85% recorded once. Sequencing was done on a sample of PBMCs. The receptors originated from a woman aged 18-30 years in good health and CMV-seronegative.

On this clone: At the DNA level, this CDR3 is encoded by other sequences in the same sample as well. V and J are TRBV11-2 and TRBJ1-1; a weak D match, TRBD1 (6 bases). V was shortened by 6 bases and J by 8 bases, with 10 bases between the two germline ends. Germline CDR1 reads SGHAT; CDR2 reads FQNNGV. The CDR3 is made up of 11 amino acids. The CDR3 region is CASSSGTEAFF. As DNA, the CDR3 is TGTGCCAGCAGTTCCGGGACAGAAGCTTTCTTT.

This clone came up a few times. This chain connects TRBV28 to TRBJ1-2; 10 bases map to TRBD1. V trimming: 6 bases; J trimming: 3 bases; junction bases outside the gene matches: 10. Per germline, CDR1 MDHEN and CDR2 SYDVKM. This CDR3 is 16 amino acids long. For the CDR3, the DNA is TGTGCCAGCAGCCCGACAGGGGGCATTTCGTACTATGGCTACACCTTC. Protein sequence: CASSPTGGISYYGYTF.

The V gene is TRBV6-4, the J gene TRBJ2-3; 7 bases match TRBD1. Looked up from germline, CDR1 is MRHNA and CDR2 is SNTAGT. CDR3 length equals 15 residues. The V and J ends lost 6 bases and 0 bases, in that order; junction bases with no gene match: 6. In DNA form, the CDR3 reads TGTGCCAGCAGGAAAGGGGGCGAGAGCACAGATACGCAGTATTTT. Its translation is CASRKGGESTDTQYF.

The J gene is TRBJ1-1, the V gene TRBV28, with a possible D match to TRBD1 (5 bases). The ends were cut back, 2 bases at V and 2 bases at J, with 9 bases in the middle. CDR3 length: 14 residues. The germline CDR1 and CDR2 sequences are MDHEN and SYDVKM. CDR3 nucleotides: TGTGCCAGCAGTTTAGTGACAGTTAACACTGAAGCTTTCTTT. Its translation is CASSLVTVNTEAFF. Together with reference TRBV28 and TRBJ1-1, the CDR3 gives the full variable domain: DVKVTQSSRYLVKRTGEKVFLECVQDMDHENMFWYRQDPGLGLRLIYFSYDVKMKEKGDIPEGYSVSREKKERFSLILESASTNQTSMYLCASSLVTVNTEAFFGQGTRLTVV.

V usage is TRBV7-8 and J usage is TRBJ1-5, with D hard to call. V lost 5 bases, J lost 1 base, and 6 bases lay in between. There are 13 residues in the CDR3. Per the germline V gene, CDR1 is SGHVS and CDR2 is FQNEAQ. CDR3 residues: CASSPGSNQPQHF. DNA of the CDR3: TGTGCCAGCAGCCCCGGGAGCAATCAGCCCCAGCATTTT.

The rearrangement uses TRBV4-1 and TRBJ2-1; 10 bases agree with TRBD2. The CDR3 spans 16 residues. The germline V gene encodes CDR1 MGHRA and CDR2 YSYEKL. With 0 bases clipped from V and 7 bases from J, the junction kept 6 bases outside the gene matches. The CDR3 reads CASSQDAAGGPNEQFF. Here the CDR3 DNA reads TGCGCCAGCAGCCAAGACGCAGCGGGGGGGCCTAATGAGCAGTTCTTC.

This CDR3 is CASNQQGAVGTDTQYF. Here the CDR3 DNA reads TGTGCCAGCAATCAACAGGGGGCAGTAGGAACAGATACGCAGTATTTT. The rearrangement uses TRBV2 and TRBJ2-3, with 9 bases lining up with TRBD1. CDR1 and CDR2 (germline): SNHLY, FYNNEI. CDR3 length: 16 amino acids. After removal of 7 bases from V and 3 bases from J, the junction contained 11 bases not matched to a gene.

This clone has more than one count but fewer than ten. The V and J genes are TRBV7-9 and TRBJ1-1, with D maybe TRBD1 (5 bases). CDR1 and CDR2 (germline): SEHNR, FQNEAQ (reference sequence). The ends were cut back, 5 bases at V and 10 bases at J, with 20 bases in the middle. The CDR3 is made up of 14 amino acids. The DNA for the CDR3 is TGTGCCAGCAGCCCTGAAGGACAAGCAGAGGCAGCTTTCTTT. Translating it yields CASSPEGQAEAAFF.

This rearrangement joins TRBV6-1 to TRBJ1-1, with D uncertain. CDR1 MNHNS and CDR2 SASEGT come from the germline V gene. The CDR3 is 17 residues long. Between the trimmed V and J ends, which lost 2 bases and 1 base, there was a span of 17 bases. The CDR3 DNA sequence: TGTGCCAGCAGTGAATCTGTCGGCAGACACACGAACACTGAAGCTTTCTTT. Amino acid sequence: CASSESVGRHTNTEAFF.

In regard to this clone: One end of the junction is discordant with germline, which a read error may explain. The chain is built from TRBV5-4 and TRBJ2-2; 7 bases fit TRBD1. The CDR3 has 15 amino acids. Looked up from germline, CDR1 is SGHNT and CDR2 is YYREEE (reference sequence). The CDR3 spells CASSGEGAKTGELFF. The CDR3 DNA is TGTGCCAGCAGCGGTGAGGGGGCGAAGACCGGGGAGCTGTTTTTT.

The genes are TRBV6-6 and TRBJ2-2, with D tentatively TRBD1 (6 bases). The V gene lost 5 bases and the J gene lost 3 bases, with 13 bases spanning the gap. Germline CDR1 reads MNHNY; CDR2 reads SVGAGI (reference sequence). This CDR3 region has 15 residues. CDR3 bases: TGTGCCAGCAGTCTCAGGGGATCGGACACCGGGGAGCTGTTTTTT. Translating it yields CASSLRGSDTGELFF.